This T cell receptor (beta chain) was captured in a study of T cells after yellow fever vaccination (dated by TCRdb to between 2018 and 2021). In the study overall: The SMART-Seq v4 Ultra Low Input RNA kit was used to prepare libraries from fractions with low cell numbers. The cohort comprised two healthy male donors, one aged 18 to 30 and one aged 30 to 40 years. Bulk TCR alpha and beta repertoires were sequenced longitudinally to track T-cell clones before and after primary and booster YFV17D yellow fever vaccination. Blood samples were taken at several timepoints before and after primary and secondary immunization, and bulk PBMC replicates and cell subsets were isolated. Study-wide conclusions, independent of this receptor: Most clones expanded after primary vaccination (around 96% of CD4 and 88% of CD8) were re-detected after the booster, suggesting that broad memory maintenance occurred. Compared with the primary T-cell response, the secondary T-cell response was weaker but faster, peaking on day 5 rather than day 15. A small fraction of clonotypes showed up in both the CD4 and CD8 compartments, probably as a result of convergent recombination. Computational filtering was required because FACS-sorted repertoires could contain abundant contaminating clonotypes from the bulk population. Because only a couple of donors were included in the study, the extent to which the findings can be generalized is limited.

TCR cDNA was synthesized by 5'RACE template switching, which introduced a universal primer site and unique molecular identifiers. Priming for cDNA synthesis came from both the TCR alpha and TCR beta constant segments. Library amplification involved two PCR steps, and the second step added sample barcodes and sequencing adapters. Libraries were sequenced on Illumina HiSeq 2500 (2x100 bp) or NovaSeq (2x150 bp). The original methods were these. Reads were demultiplexed and collapsed into UMI consensus sequences with MIGEC, and V(D)J alignment was performed with MiXCR. Using edgeR on replicate PBMC samples, clonotypes were called vaccine-responding if FDR was below 0.01 and the log2 fold change was above 5 up to day 15. Each bulk clonotype was labeled CD4 or CD8 based on which sequenced repertoire, CD4 or CD8, contained the clonotype at higher abundance. TCRdb applied fastp at Q25 and MiXCR to the public reads, then kept only in-frame beta chains. Every distinct CDR3 protein forms one entry, paired with its most common genes and DNA. The V and J calls, along with clone size, are taken from TCRdb and not from the paper's own processing. The sample contains 550,000 to 750,000 distinct CDR3 sequences, roughly 13% of them found a single time. The biggest ten clones account for over 12% of the sample.

About this clonotype itself: Its antigen remains unidentified. No per-base quality is available; no much larger clone lies one base away.

The treatment or condition label, as the study defines it: live attenuated yellow fever vaccine strain. At each blood-draw timepoint, two biological replicates of bulk PBMCs were obtained. A standard Ficoll-Paque protocol was used to isolate PBMCs from peripheral blood. TriZol was used to extract RNA from bulk PBMCs, from CD4 and CD8 fractions, and from dextramer-positive and dextramer-negative fractions. The starting material was PBMCs, obtained on the day of the yellow fever booster vaccination. This TCR came from a young man who received the YFV17D yellow fever vaccine.

The CDR3 protein: CASSGGGGTYNNEQFF. In nucleotides, the sequence is TGTGCCAGCAGTGGGGGGGGGGGCACCTACAACAATGAGCAGTTCTTC. The sequence joins TRBV6-1 to TRBJ2-1; the D gene is perhaps TRBD2, from 7 matching bases. Based on the germline V gene, the CDR1 and CDR2 sequences are MNHNS and SASEGT. Deletion took 4 bases off V and 5 bases off J, with a span of 18 bases between the germline ends. Inclusive of the bounding cysteine and phenylalanine, the CDR3 is 16 residues long. Only the CDR3 DNA is retained, 48 bases long and in frame from the first base.